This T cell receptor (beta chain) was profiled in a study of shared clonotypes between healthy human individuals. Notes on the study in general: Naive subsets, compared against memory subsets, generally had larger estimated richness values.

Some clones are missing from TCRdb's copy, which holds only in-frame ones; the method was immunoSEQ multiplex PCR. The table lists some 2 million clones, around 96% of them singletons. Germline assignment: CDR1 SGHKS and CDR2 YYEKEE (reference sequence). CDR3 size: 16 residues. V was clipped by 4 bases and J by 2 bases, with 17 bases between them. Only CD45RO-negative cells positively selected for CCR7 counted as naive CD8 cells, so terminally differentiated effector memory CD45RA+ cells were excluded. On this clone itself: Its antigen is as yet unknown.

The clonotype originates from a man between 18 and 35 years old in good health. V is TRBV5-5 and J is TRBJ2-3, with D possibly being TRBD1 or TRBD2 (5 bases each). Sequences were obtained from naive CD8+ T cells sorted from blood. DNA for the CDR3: TGTGCCAGCAGCAGTGGGACGGTTACAAACACAGATACGCAGTATTTT. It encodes CASSSGTVTNTDTQYF. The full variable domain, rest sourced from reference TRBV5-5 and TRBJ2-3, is DAGVTQSPTHLIKTRGQQVTLRCSPISGHKSVSWYQQVLGQGPQFIFQYYEKEERGRGNFPDRFSARQFPNYSSELNVNALLLGDSALYLCASSSGTVTNTDTQYFGPGTRLTVL.